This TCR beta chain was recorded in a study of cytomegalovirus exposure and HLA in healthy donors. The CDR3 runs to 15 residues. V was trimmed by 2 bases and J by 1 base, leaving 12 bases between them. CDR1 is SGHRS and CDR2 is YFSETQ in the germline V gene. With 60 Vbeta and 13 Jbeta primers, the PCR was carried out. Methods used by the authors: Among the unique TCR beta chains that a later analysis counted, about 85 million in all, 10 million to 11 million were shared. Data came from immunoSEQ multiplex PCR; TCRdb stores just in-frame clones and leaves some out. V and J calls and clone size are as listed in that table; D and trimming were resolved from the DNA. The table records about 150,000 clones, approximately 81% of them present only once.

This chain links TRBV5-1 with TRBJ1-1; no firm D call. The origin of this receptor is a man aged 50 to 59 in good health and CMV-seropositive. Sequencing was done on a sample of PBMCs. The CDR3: CASSFSDSPNTEAFF. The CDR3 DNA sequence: TGCGCCAGCAGCTTTTCCGACTCTCCGAACACTGAAGCTTTCTTT.